A selection of T cell receptor beta chains follows, all from one sample in a study of T-cell memory formation after mild COVID-19. TCRdb analysed the 5' RACE reads with MiXCR anew, one entry per CDR3 protein. The top ten hold roughly 25% of the sample, which has 250,000 to 300,000 distinct CDR3 sequences, under 20% seen once. What was sequenced was PBMCs or a T cell subset sorted from them (not recorded which). These receptors were taken from a man aged 18 to 35 who had mild COVID-19 (a few samples of this study predate the infection). Cell type and time point are not known. The CDR3 runs from the conserved cysteine through the conserved F or W.

V	J	CDR3
TRBV15	TRBJ1-4	CATSRGSGGGEKLFF
TRBV4-1	TRBJ2-1	CASSLVDGTVVYNEQFF
TRBV6-5	TRBJ2-3	CASRASGGFATDTQYF
TRBV7-2	TRBJ2-6	CDSSLASDHSGANVLTF
TRBV24-1	TRBJ2-3	CATSDPRGTSTDTQYF
TRBV5-1	TRBJ1-5	CASSQWGVGNQPQHF
TRBV4-3	TRBJ1-1	CASSQGRGLGTEAFF
TRBV6-2/TRBV6-3	TRBJ1-1	CASSLGTRVIRGVNTEAFF
TRBV5-1	TRBJ2-7	CASSLGPPGRYSYEQYF
TRBV9	TRBJ2-1	CASSAGLAGGVEQFF
TRBV7-2	TRBJ1-6	CASSLVAGGNSPLHF
TRBV4-2	TRBJ2-5	CASSQDPGRGEETQYF
TRBV6-6	TRBJ1-2	CASTPGGAGGYTF
TRBV7-2	TRBJ2-3	CASSIRGGEDTQYF
TRBV3-1	TRBJ1-2	CASSQEARGYTF
TRBV4-2	TRBJ1-5	CASSQDFDGRLNQPQHF
TRBV6-5	TRBJ2-7	CASSYSAASSYEQYF
TRBV5-1	TRBJ1-1	CASSWLQSDTEAFF
TRBV3-1	TRBJ1-1	CASSQPRGDTEAFF
TRBV4-1	TRBJ2-3	CASSQEPGLTDTQYF
TRBV4-2	TRBJ1-2	CASSQENRGLYGYTF
TRBV20-1	TRBJ2-3	CSARLAGGPGDTQYF
TRBV5-1	TRBJ2-1	CASSLWGSSYNEQFF
TRBV4-2	TRBJ2-3	CASSQRGPGDTQYF
TRBV7-8	TRBJ1-2	CASSPDLSYYGYTF
TRBV7-2	TRBJ1-2	CASSSRGSGLPGGYTF
TRBV7-8	TRBJ1-1	CASSLVGTGNTEAFF
TRBV29-1	TRBJ2-2	CSVLFPGESNTGELFF
TRBV6-2/TRBV6-3	TRBJ1-4	CASSYSTTGLFF
TRBV7-3	TRBJ1-1	CASSSAGTTEAFF
TRBV5-1	TRBJ1-2	CASSLEGGVRGYTF
TRBV9	TRBJ2-3	CASSARVGEGTDTQYF
TRBV21-1	TRBJ2-3	CASSPGMTGTDTQYF
TRBV11-2	TRBJ1-4	CASSLGGSEKLFF
TRBV6-1	TRBJ2-5	CASSDSGETQYF
TRBV27	TRBJ1-2	CASRIKQGPYGYTF
TRBV10-3	TRBJ2-1	CAIRDGDYNEQFF
TRBV7-6	TRBJ1-6	CASSSLTLSPNSPLHF
TRBV12-3/TRBV12-4	TRBJ2-1	CASSSGGRNEQFF
TRBV15	TRBJ2-5	CATSKEDRLQETQYF
TRBV20-1	TRBJ2-1	CSARGGGARYNEQFF
TRBV7-9	TRBJ2-3	CASSLSVTDTQYF
TRBV15	TRBJ2-7	CATSRDLGFEQYF
TRBV6-2/TRBV6-3	TRBJ1-1	CASISQNTEAFF